The present entry profiles one T cell receptor beta chain with its context. The data stem from a study of blood T cell repertoires in COVID-19. In the study overall: The cDNA or gDNA used as material had been derived from T cells, B-cell-depleted T cells, or PBMCs.

The table came from immunoSEQ multiplex PCR; TCRdb's copy has only in-frame clones and leaves some out. Among around 150,000 clones listed, approximately 92% were seen once. The sample taken for sequencing was peripheral blood. This clonotype originated in a woman in her fifties or sixties with active COVID-19.

As DNA, the CDR3 is TGTGCCAGCAGCCAAGGACTAGAGGTAAATAATGAGCAGTTCTTC. Amino acid sequence: CASSQGLEVNNEQFF. This chain uses TRBV3-1 (or the pseudogene TRBV3-2) with TRBJ2-1, with D maybe TRBD2 (6 bases). The ends were cut back, 1 base at V and 7 bases at J, with 14 bases in the middle. This CDR3 spans 15 amino acids. The germline gives CDR1 LGHDT, CDR2 YNNKEL (reference sequence).